These T cell receptor beta chains were read from a single sample in a study of OX40 agonist ivuxolimab in advanced cancers. Using immunoSEQ multiplex PCR, the repertoire was profiled, and TCRdb retains in-frame clones only, with some absent. The sample has some 60,000 clones, over 75% seen once. This specimen was CD4+ or CD8+ T cells sorted from blood, taken in a trial of the OX40 agonist ivuxolimab. The receptors come from an adult with an advanced solid tumor such as melanoma, head and neck, liver or kidney cancer. Each CDR3 is given with its conserved first and last residue. The D gene is left open where the match is weak.

j_gene | d_gene | v_gene | CDR3nt | CDR3aa
TRBJ2-1 | - | TRBV5-1 | TGCGCCAGCAGCTTGGAGACAGGAACGTCCTACAATGAGCAGTTCTTC | CASSLETGTSYNEQFF
TRBJ2-3 | - | TRBV5-4 | TGTGCCAGCAGCTTGGACCAAAGAAGCACAGATACGCAGTATTTT | CASSLDQRSTDTQYF
TRBJ2-5 | TRBD1 | TRBV5-6 | TGTGCCAGCAGCGGGAGGACAGGGGGCGGAGAGACCCAGTACTTC | CASSGRTGGGETQYF
TRBJ1-2 | - | TRBV27 | TGTGCCAGCAGTCGGCAGGTGAACTATGGCTACACCTTC | CASSRQVNYGYTF
TRBJ1-1 | - | TRBV2 | TGTGCCAGCACCGAGACGTCAAAAACTGGGGTGAACACTGAAGCTTTCTTT | CASTETSKTGVNTEAFF
TRBJ2-2 | TRBD1 | TRBV18 | TGTGCCAGCTCACCAACAGGGGGCGCTGACCCCGGGGAGCTGTTTTTT | CASSPTGGADPGELFF
TRBJ2-2 | - | TRBV19 | TGTGCCAGTAGTATAGGCTTAGCGGTAACCGGGGAGCTGTTTTTT | CASSIGLAVTGELFF
TRBJ2-5 | TRBD2 | TRBV28 | TGTGCCAGCAGTGCCCCGGTAGCGGGAGGCGGGGAGACCCAGTACTTC | CASSAPVAGGGETQYF
TRBJ2-7 | - | TRBV27 | TGTGCCAGCAGTAGGAACAGGGTGGCCTACGAGCAGTACTTC | CASSRNRVAYEQYF
TRBJ1-6 | - | TRBV6-1 | TGTGCCAGCAGTGAACGAGAGGGGCATTCACCCCTCCACTTT | CASSEREGHSPLHF
TRBJ2-3 | TRBD2 | TRBV10-3 | TGTGCCATAGCGGGAGGGTCATTGATCACAGATACGCAGTATTTT | CAIAGGSLITDTQYF
TRBJ2-3 | - | TRBV5-1 | TGCGCCAGCAGCCGACAGTCCTCCACAGATACGCAGTATTTT | CASSRQSSTDTQYF
TRBJ2-1 | TRBD2 | TRBV2 | TGTGCCAGCAAGAAGCGGGGCCTCTCCTACAATGAGCAGTTCTTC | CASKKRGLSYNEQFF
TRBJ2-2 | - | TRBV5-4 | TGTGCCAGCAGCCCCATAGCGAACACCGGGGAGCTGTTTTTT | CASSPIANTGELFF
TRBJ2-7 | TRBD2 | TRBV2 | TGTGCCAGCAGTGGGGCTAGCGGGAGGCCCTACGAGCAGTACTTC | CASSGASGRPYEQYF